This T cell receptor (beta chain) was recorded in a study of T cell repertoires in cytomegalovirus infection. Study background: Indicated by public TCR beta signatures were CMV infection and matching HLA type.

General observations from the study: HLA-C-restricted CMV-specific TCR beta clonotypes were dominant in the ex vivo response.

TCRdb analysed the reads with MiXCR anew, one entry per CDR3 protein. Of over 300,000 distinct CDR3 sequences detected, roughly 17% appear once; the ten largest clones hold around 11%. As for this clonotype: The antigen is undetermined. With a much larger clone just one base away, this may be a read error.

CDR3 length: 15 residues. Between the trimmed V and J ends, which lost 0 bases and 2 bases, there was a span of 10 bases. Per germline, CDR1 SGHVS and CDR2 FNYEAQ. The sample taken for sequencing was PBMCs. The source of this sequence is a human donor in good health (CMV status not recorded). Some clones in this sample may be carry-over from other donors' samples. The chain employs TRBV7-6 and TRBJ2-5; D gene ambiguous. The DNA for the CDR3 is TGTGCCAGCAGCTTAGCTTACCGTGTGCAAGAGACCCAGTACTTC. Protein product: CASSLAYRVQETQYF.